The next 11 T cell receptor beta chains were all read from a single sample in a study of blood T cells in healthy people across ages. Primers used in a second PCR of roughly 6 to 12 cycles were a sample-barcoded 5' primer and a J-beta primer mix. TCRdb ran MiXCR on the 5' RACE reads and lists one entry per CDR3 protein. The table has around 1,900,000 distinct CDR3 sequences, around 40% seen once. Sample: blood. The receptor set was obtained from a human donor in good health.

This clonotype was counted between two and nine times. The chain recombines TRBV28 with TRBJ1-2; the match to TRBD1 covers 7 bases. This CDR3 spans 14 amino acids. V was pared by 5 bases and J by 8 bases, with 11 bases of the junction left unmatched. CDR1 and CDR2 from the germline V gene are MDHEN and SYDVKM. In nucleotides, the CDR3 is TGTGCCAGCAGTCCCGCCGGACAGGCCTCGGGCTACACCTTC. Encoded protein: CASSPAGQASGYTF.

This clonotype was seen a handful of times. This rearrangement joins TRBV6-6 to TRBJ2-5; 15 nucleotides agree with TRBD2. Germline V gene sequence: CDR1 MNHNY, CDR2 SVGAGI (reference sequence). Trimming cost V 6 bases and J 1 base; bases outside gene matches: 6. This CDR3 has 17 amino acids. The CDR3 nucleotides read TGTGCCAGCAGATATTGGGGACTAGCGGGGGGCCAAGAGACCCAGTACTTC. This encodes CASRYWGLAGGQETQYF.

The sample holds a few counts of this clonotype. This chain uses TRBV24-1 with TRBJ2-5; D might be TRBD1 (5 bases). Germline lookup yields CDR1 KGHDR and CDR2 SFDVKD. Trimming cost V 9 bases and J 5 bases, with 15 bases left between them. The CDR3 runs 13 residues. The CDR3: CATSTQGLETQYF. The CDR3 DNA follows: TGTGCCACCTCTACTCAGGGTTTGGAGACCCAGTACTTC.

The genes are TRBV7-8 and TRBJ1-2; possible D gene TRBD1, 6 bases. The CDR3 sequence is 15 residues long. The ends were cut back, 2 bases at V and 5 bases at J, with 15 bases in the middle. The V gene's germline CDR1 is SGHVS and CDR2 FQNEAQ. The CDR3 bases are TGTGCCAGCAGCTTAATAGGGCAGGGGCCGTATGGCTACACCTTC. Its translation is CASSLIGQGPYGYTF. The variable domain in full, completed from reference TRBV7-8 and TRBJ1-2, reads GAGVSQSPRYKVAKRGQDVALRCDPISGHVSLFWYQQALGQGPEFLTYFQNEAQLDKSGLPSDRFFAERPEGSVSTLKIQRTQQEDSAVYLCASSLIGQGPYGYTFGSGTRLTVV.

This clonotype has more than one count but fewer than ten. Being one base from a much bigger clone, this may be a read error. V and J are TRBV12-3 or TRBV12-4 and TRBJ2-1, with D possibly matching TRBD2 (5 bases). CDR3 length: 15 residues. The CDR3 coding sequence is TGTGCCAGCACCCTGACTGGGAGCTCCTACAATGGGCAGTTCTTC. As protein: CASTLTGSSYNGQFF.

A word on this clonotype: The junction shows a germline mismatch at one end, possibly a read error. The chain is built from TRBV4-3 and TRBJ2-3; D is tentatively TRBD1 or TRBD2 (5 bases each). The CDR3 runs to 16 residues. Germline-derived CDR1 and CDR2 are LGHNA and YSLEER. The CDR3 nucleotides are TGCGCCAACAGCCAAGATGGGACGGGATACACAGATACGCAGTATTTT. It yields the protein CANSQDGTGYTDTQYF.

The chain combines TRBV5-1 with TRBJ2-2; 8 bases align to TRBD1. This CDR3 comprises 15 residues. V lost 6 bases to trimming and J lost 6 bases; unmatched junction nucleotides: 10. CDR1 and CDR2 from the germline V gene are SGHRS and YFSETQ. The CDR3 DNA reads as TGCGCCAGCACCTCGGAACGACAGGGGCCCGGGGAGCTGTTTTTT. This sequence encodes CASTSERQGPGELFF.

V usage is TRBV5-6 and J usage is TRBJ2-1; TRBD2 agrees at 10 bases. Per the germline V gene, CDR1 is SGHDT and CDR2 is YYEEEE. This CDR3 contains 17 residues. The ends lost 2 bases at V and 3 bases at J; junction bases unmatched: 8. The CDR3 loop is CASSFGAGGPGYNEQFF. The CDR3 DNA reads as TGTGCCAGCAGCTTTGGAGCGGGGGGGCCCGGCTACAATGAGCAGTTCTTC.

The CDR3 nucleotides read TGTGCCACCAGCACTAGGTTCGAGGGGGCGCGAGAGCAGTTCTTC. Encoded protein: CATSTRFEGAREQFF. The chain joins TRBV15 to TRBJ2-1; TRBD1 aligns across 7 bases. This CDR3 contains 15 residues. CDR1 and CDR2 (germline): LNHNV, YYDKDF (reference sequence). V lost 4 bases to trimming and J lost 10 bases; unmatched junction nucleotides: 13.

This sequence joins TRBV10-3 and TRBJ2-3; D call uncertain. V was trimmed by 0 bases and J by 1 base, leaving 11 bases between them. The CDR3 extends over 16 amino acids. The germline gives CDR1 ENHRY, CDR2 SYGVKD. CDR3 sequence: CAISESGLAGTDTQYF. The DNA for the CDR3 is TGTGCCATCAGTGAGTCGGGATTGGCAGGCACAGATACGCAGTATTTT.

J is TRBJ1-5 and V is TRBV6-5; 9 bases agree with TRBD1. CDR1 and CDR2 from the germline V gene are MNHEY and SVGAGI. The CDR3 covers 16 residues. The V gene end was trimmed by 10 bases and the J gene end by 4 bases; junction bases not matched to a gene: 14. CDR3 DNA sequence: TGTGCCACCTACGACGACGAGACAGGGGGAAATCAGCCCCAGCATTTT. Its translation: CATYDDETGGNQPQHF.